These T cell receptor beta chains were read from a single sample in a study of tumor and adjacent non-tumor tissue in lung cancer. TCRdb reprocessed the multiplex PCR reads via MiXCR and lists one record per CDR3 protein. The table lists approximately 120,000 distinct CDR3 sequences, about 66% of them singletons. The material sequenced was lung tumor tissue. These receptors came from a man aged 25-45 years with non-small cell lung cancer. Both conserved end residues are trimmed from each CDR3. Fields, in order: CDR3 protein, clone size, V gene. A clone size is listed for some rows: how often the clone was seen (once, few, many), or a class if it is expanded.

CDR3aa: SARTGASPLH
abundance: many
v_gene: TRBV29-1

CDR3aa: ASRGTSGSNYYEQY
abundance: many
v_gene: TRBV6-2/TRBV6-3

CDR3aa: VSRLVGGNEQF
abundance: NA
v_gene: TRBV6-2/TRBV6-3

CDR3aa: ASSSGTVNSPLH
abundance: many
v_gene: TRBV12-3/TRBV12-4

CDR3aa: ATRLQETQY
abundance: NA
v_gene: TRBV10-3

CDR3aa: ASSHSGRVNYEQY
abundance: many
v_gene: TRBV4-1

CDR3aa: SVETGGRKTGDLV
abundance: NA
v_gene: TRBV29-1

CDR3aa: SAITSGGHNEQL
abundance: NA
v_gene: TRBV20-1

CDR3aa: ASSSRQDSGNTIY
abundance: few
v_gene: TRBV5-4

CDR3aa: ASSPRSTKNTGAF
abundance: NA
v_gene: TRBV11-2

CDR3aa: SARPPPGHHYSNHPQH
abundance: few
v_gene: TRBV20-1

CDR3aa: SAKTGAAGTGELF
abundance: NA
v_gene: TRBV20-1

CDR3aa: DSRIGQGSATNEKLL
abundance: NA
v_gene: TRBV6-2/TRBV6-3

CDR3aa: ASSFSSSDERF
abundance: NA
v_gene: TRBV11-1

CDR3aa: ASKEVGMRNEQF
abundance: many
v_gene: TRBV6-6

CDR3aa: ASSLSMGGRETRY
abundance: NA
v_gene: TRBV11-2

CDR3aa: ASSLVTIRGPEQY
abundance: once
v_gene: TRBV4-2

CDR3aa: ASSLDPTGFKY
abundance: many
v_gene: TRBV5-6

CDR3aa: ASSQEEAGQYDYT
abundance: NA
v_gene: TRBV4-2

CDR3aa: ASSLHRTSTSGNTIY
abundance: NA
v_gene: TRBV12-3/TRBV12-4

CDR3aa: ASSSTPPGGGELF
abundance: NA
v_gene: TRBV5-4

CDR3aa: SPEGIDTQY
abundance: few
v_gene: TRBV20-1

CDR3aa: ASSSDRGGYT
abundance: NA
v_gene: TRBV7-9

CDR3aa: TSSSGYYEQY
abundance: NA
v_gene: TRBV5-4

CDR3aa: SVELAGGNEQY
abundance: many
v_gene: TRBV29-1

CDR3aa: ASSQDGLAGPDTQY
abundance: NA
v_gene: TRBV4-1

CDR3aa: ANCYNREYEQY
abundance: NA
v_gene: TRBV6-5

CDR3aa: ASNQDEGTEAL
abundance: NA
v_gene: TRBV4-3

CDR3aa: ASSAPGIGMYEQY
abundance: NA
v_gene: TRBV28

CDR3aa: SASPTGRTGELF
abundance: many
v_gene: TRBV20-1

CDR3aa: ASSRDRSNEKLF
abundance: many
v_gene: TRBV11-1